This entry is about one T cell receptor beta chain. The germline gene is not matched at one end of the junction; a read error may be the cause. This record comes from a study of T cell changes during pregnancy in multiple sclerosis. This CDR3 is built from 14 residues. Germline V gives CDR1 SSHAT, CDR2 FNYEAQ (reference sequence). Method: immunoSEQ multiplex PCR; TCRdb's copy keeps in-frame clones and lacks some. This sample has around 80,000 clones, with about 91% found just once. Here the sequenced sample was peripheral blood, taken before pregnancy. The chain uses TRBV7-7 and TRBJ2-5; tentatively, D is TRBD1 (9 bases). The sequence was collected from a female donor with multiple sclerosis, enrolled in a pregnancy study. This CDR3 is CASSPGGTGSIQYF. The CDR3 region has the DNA TGTGCTAGCAGCCCGGGAGGGACAGGGTCAATCCAGTACTTC.